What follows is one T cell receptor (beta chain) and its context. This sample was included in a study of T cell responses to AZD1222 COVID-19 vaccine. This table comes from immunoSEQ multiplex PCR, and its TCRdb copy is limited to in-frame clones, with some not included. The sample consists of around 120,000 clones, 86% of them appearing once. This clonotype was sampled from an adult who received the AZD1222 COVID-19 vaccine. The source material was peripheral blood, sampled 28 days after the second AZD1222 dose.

The CDR3 sequence is CASSLVRSIRNEQFF. The CDR3 bases are TGTGCCAGCAGTTTAGTGAGGTCAATTAGAAATGAGCAGTTCTTC. This chain links TRBV28 with TRBJ2-1; D gene unclear. Looked up from germline, CDR1 is MDHEN and CDR2 is SYDVKM. V lost 2 bases, J lost 7 bases, and 15 bases lay in between. This CDR3 comprises 15 residues. Full variable domain (rest looked up from reference TRBV28 and TRBJ2-1): DVKVTQSSRYLVKRTGEKVFLECVQDMDHENMFWYRQDPGLGLRLIYFSYDVKMKEKGDIPEGYSVSREKKERFSLILESASTNQTSMYLCASSLVRSIRNEQFFGPGTRLTVL.